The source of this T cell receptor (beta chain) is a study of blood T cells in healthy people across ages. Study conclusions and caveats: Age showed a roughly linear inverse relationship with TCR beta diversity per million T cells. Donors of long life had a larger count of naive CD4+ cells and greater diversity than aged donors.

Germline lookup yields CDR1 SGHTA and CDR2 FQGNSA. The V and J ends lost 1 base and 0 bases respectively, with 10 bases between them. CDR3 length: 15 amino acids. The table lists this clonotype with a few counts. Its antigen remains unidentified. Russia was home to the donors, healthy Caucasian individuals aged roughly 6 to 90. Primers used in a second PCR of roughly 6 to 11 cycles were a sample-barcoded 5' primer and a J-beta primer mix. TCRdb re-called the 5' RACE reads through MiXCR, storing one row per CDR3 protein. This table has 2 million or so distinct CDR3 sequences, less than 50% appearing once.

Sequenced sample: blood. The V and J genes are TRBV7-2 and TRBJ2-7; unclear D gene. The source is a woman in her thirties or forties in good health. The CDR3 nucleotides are TGTGCCAGCAGCTTAGGGCACACTCTCTCCTACGAGCAGTACTTC. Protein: CASSLGHTLSYEQYF.